This T cell receptor (beta chain) was obtained from a study of radiation and T cells in renal cell carcinoma. On this clone itself: Its matching antigen is unknown.

Specified time point: baseline pretreatment blood. Noted treatment: 15 Gy SBRT to primary tumor, nephrectomy 4 weeks later. Blood was sampled at baseline, 2 weeks and 4 weeks after SBRT. Looked up from germline, CDR1 is MNHEY and CDR2 is SMNVEV (reference sequence). Trimming removed 6 bases from V and 1 base from J, with 9 bases in between. The CDR3 is 13 amino acids. The data were produced by immunoSEQ multiplex PCR, yet TCRdb's version contains in-frame clones alone and is incomplete. This sample has approximately 120,000 clones, with roughly 85% found just once. Whole-study findings and limits: In blood, top tumor clones expanded by 2 weeks, shrinking by 4.

The receptor comes from a woman in her sixties with renal cell carcinoma. Sequences were derived from blood, sampled from a patient whose treatment included radiotherapy and nephrectomy. The chain couples TRBV27 to TRBJ1-1; D gene uncertain. The CDR3: CASSINRNTEAFF. The CDR3 DNA follows: TGTGCCAGCAGCATAAACAGGAACACTGAAGCTTTCTTT.